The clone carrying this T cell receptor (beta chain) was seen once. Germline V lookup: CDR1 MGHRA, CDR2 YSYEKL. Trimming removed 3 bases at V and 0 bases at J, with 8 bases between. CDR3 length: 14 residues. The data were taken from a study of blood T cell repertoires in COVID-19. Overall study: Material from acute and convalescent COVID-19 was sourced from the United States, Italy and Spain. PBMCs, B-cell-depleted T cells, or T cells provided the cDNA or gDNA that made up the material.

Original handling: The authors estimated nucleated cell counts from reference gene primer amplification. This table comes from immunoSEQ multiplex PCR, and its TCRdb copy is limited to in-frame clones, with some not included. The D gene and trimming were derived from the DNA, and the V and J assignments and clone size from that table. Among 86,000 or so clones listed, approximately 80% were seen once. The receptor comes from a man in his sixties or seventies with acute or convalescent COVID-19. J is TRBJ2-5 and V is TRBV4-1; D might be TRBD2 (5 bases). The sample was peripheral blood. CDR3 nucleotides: TGCGCCAGCAGCCACGCCGGGAACCAAGAGACCCAGTACTTC. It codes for CASSHAGNQETQYF.